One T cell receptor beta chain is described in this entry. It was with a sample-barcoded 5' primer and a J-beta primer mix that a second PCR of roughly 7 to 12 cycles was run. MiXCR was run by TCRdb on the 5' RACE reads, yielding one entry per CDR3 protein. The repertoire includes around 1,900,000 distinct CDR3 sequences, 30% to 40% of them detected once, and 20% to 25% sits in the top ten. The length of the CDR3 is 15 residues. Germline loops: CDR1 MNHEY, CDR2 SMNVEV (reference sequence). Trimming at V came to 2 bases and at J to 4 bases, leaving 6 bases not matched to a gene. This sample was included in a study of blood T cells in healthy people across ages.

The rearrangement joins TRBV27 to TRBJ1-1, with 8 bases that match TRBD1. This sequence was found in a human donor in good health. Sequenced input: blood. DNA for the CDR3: TGTGCCAGCAGTTTACAGGGGGCGTCGGGCACTGAAGCTTTCTTT. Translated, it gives CASSLQGASGTEAFF.